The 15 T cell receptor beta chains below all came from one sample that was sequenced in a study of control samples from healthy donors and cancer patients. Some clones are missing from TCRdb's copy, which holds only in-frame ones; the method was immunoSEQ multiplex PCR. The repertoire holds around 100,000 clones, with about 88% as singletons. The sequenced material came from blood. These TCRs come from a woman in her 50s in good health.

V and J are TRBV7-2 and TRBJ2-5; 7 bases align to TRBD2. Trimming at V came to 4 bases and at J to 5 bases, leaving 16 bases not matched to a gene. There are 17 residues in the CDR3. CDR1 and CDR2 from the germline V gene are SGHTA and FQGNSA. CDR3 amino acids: CASSSDSSPAGWETQYF. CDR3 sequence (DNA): TGTGCCAGCAGCTCCGACAGTTCACCAGCGGGGTGGGAGACCCAGTACTTC.

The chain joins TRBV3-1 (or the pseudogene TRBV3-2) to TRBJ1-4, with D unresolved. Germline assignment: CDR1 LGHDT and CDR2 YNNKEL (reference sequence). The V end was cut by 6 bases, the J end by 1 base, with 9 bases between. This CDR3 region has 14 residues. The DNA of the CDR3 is TGTGCCAGCAGTTTCACAATAACTAATGAAAAACTGTTTTTT. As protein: CASSFTITNEKLFF.

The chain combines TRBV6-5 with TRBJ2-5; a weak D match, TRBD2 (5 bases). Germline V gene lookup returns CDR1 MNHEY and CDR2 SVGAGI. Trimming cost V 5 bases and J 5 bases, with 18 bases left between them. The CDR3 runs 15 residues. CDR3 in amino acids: CASSTRGGSVETQYF. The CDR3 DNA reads TGTGCCAGCAGTACCCGAGGAGGATCGGTGGAGACCCAGTACTTC.

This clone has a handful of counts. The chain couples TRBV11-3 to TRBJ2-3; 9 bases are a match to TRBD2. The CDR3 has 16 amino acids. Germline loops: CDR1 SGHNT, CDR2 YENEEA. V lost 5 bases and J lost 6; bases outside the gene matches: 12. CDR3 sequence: CASSPRGAGGADTQYF. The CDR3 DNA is TGTGCCAGCAGCCCCCGAGGAGCGGGAGGAGCGGATACGCAGTATTTT.

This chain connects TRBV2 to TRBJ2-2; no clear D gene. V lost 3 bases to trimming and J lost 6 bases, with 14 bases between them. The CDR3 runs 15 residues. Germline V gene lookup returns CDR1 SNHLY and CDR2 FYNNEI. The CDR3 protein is CASSDEQMLAGELFF. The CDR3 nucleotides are TGTGCCAGCAGTGACGAGCAGATGCTGGCCGGGGAGCTGTTTTTT.

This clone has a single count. CDR3 sequence (DNA): TGCAGCGTTGAAGTAGCGGGGAGGTACGAGCAGTACTTC. It yields the protein CSVEVAGRYEQYF. V is TRBV29-1 and J is TRBJ2-7; 8 bases match TRBD2. CDR3 length: 13 amino acids. Per the germline V gene, CDR1 is SQVTM and CDR2 is ANQGSEA. Trimming took 1 base from V and 4 from J; bases not matched to a gene: 3.

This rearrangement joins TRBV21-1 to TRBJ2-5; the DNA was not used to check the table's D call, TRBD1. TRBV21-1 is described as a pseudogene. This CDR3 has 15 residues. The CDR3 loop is CASSKGQGTEETQYF. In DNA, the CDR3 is TGTGCCAGCAGCAAAGGGCAGGGGACGGAAGAGACCCAGTACTTC.

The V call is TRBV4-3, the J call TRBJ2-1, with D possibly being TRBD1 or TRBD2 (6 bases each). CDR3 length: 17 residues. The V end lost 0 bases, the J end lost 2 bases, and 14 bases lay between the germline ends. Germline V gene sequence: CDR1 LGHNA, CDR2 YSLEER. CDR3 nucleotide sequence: TGCGCCAGCAGCCAAGATGGAATAGGGGGGACCTACAATGAGCAGTTCTTC. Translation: CASSQDGIGGTYNEQFF.

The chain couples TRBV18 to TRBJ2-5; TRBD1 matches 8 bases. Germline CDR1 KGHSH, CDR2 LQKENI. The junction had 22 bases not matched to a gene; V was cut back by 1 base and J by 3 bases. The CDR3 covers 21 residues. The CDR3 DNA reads TGTGCCAGCTCACCACTCCGGGCAGGGGGCAAACACTCGGCGGGAAAAGAGACCCAGTACTTC. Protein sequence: CASSPLRAGGKHSAGKETQYF.

CDR3 bases: TGTGCCACCAGCAGAGATGTAGGAGGGAATGAAAAACTGTTTTTT. Encoded protein: CATSRDVGGNEKLFF. The chain is built from TRBV15 and TRBJ1-4; D is ambiguous. V lost 0 bases, J lost 5 bases, and 10 bases lay in between. CDR1 and CDR2 from the germline V gene are LNHNV and YYDKDF (reference sequence). This CDR3 has 15 amino acids.

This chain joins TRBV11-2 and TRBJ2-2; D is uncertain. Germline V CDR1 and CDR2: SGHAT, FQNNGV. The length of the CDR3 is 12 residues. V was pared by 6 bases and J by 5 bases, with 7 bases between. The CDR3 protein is CASSSTTGELFF. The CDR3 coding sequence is TGTGCCAGCAGTTCCACGACCGGGGAGCTGTTTTTT.

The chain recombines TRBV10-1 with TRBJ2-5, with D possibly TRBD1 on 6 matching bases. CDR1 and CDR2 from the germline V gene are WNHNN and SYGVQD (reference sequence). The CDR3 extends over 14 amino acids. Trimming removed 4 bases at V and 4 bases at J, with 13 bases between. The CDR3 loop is CASSATGRRETQYF. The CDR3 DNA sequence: TGCGCCAGCAGTGCGACAGGCCGACGAGAGACCCAGTACTTC.

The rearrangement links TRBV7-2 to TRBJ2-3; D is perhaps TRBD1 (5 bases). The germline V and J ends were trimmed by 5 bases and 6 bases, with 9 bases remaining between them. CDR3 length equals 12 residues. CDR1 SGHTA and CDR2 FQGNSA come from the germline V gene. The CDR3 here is CASSTAGDTQYF. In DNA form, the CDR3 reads TGTGCCAGCAGCACCGCAGGGGATACGCAGTATTTT. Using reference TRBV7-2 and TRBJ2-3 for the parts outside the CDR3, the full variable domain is GAGVSQSPSNKVTEKGKDVELRCDPISGHTALYWYRQSLGQGLEFLIYFQGNSAPDKSGLPSDRFSAERTGGSVSTLTIQRTQQEDSAVYLCASSTAGDTQYFGPGTRLTVL.

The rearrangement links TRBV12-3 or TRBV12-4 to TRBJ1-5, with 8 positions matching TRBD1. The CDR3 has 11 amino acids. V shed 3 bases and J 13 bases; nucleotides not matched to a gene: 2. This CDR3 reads CASSLDRAQHF. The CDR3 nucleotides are TGTGCCAGCAGTTTGGACAGGGCTCAGCATTTT.

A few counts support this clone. The CDR3 coding sequence is TGTGCCAGCAGTTTATCAGGGGGCGCCGCCGGGGAGCTGTTTTTT. Its protein product is CASSLSGGAAGELFF. The chain couples TRBV27 to TRBJ2-2; 7 bases align to TRBD1. Germline V lookup: CDR1 MNHEY, CDR2 SMNVEV (reference sequence). There are 15 residues in the CDR3. V was pared by 0 bases and J by 6 bases, with 4 bases of the junction left unmatched.